The T cell receptor beta chain described here comes from a study of cytomegalovirus exposure and HLA in healthy donors. Study results and caveats: Judged likely to be a sequencing artifact was a cluster of highly shared sequence variants. Researchers catalogued approximately 170 TCR beta chains as cytomegalovirus-associated.

All the people who gave samples were healthy bone marrow donors. The table lists this clone with a few counts. Its matching antigen is unknown. The same CDR3 is also encoded by other DNA sequences in this sample. The CDR3 spans 14 residues. The V gene end was trimmed by 5 bases and the J gene end by 7 bases; junction bases not matched to a gene: 6. Germline V gene lookup returns CDR1 LGHNT and CDR2 FRNRAP. The PCR had 60 Vbeta and 13 Jbeta primers. This table comes from immunoSEQ multiplex PCR, and its TCRdb copy is limited to in-frame clones, with some not included. The sample contains about 170,000 clones, more than 65% of which appear only once.

This TCR was recovered from a male donor in good health and CMV-seronegative. The V and J genes are TRBV12-5 and TRBJ1-4, with TRBD1 matching 8 bases. Sample: PBMCs. DNA for the CDR3: TGTGCTAGTGGTCCCGGACAGGGTCGTGAAAAACTGTTTTTT. Translation: CASGPGQGREKLFF.